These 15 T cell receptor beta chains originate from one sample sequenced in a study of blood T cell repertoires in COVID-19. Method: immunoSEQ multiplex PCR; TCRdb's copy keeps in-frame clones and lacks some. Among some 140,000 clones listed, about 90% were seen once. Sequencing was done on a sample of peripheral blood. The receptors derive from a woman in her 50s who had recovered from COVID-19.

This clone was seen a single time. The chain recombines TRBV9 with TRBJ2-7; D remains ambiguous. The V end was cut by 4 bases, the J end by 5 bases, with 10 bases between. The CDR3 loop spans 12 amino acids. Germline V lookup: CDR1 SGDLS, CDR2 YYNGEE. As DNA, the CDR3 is TGTGCCAGCAGCCCTGATTCGGACGAGCAGTACTTC. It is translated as CASSPDSDEQYF.

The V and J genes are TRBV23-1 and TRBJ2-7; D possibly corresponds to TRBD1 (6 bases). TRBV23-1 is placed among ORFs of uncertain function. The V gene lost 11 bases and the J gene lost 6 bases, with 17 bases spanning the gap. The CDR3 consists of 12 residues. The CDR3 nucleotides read TGCGCCGGGGGCCTAGACGAGGGCGAGCAGTACTTC. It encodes CAGGLDEGEQYF.

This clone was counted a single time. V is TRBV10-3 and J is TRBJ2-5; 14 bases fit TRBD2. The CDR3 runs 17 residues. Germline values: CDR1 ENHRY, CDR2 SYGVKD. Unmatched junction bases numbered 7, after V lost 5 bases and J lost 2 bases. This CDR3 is CAISPRTSGRSQETQYF. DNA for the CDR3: TGTGCCATCAGTCCTCGGACTAGCGGGAGGTCACAAGAGACCCAGTACTTC.

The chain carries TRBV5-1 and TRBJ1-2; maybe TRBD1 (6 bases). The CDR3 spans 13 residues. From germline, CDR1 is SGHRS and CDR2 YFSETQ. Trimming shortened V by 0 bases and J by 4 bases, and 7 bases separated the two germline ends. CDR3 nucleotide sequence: TGCGCCAGCAGCTTGGGGACAGTCTATGGCTACACCTTC. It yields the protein CASSLGTVYGYTF.

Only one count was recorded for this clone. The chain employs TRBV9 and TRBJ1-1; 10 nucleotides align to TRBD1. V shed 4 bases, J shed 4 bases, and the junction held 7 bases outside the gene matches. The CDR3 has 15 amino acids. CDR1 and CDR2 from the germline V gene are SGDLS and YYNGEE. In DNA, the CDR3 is TGTGCCAGCAGCCCTAGGGGACAGGGGACCACTGAAGCTTTCTTT. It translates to CASSPRGQGTTEAFF.

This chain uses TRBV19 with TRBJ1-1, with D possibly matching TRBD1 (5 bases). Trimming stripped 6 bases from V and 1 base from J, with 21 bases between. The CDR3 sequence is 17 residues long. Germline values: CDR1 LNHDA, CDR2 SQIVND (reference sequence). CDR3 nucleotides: TGTGCCAGTAGGGGGAGTGAGGCAGGGAGGCGGAACACTGAAGCTTTCTTT. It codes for CASRGSEAGRRNTEAFF. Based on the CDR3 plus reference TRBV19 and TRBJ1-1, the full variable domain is DGGITQSPKYLFRKEGQNVTLSCEQNLNHDAMYWYRQDPGQGLRLIYYSQIVNDFQKGDIAEGYSVSREKKESFPLTVTSAQKNPTAFYLCASRGSEAGRRNTEAFFGQGTRLTVV.

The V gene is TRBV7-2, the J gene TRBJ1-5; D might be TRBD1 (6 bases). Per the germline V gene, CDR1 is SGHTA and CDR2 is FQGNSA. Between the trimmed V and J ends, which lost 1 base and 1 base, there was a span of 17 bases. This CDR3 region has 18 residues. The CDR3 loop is CASSLDPPAGASNQPQHF. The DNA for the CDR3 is TGTGCCAGCAGCTTAGACCCCCCGGCAGGGGCCAGCAATCAGCCCCAGCATTTT.

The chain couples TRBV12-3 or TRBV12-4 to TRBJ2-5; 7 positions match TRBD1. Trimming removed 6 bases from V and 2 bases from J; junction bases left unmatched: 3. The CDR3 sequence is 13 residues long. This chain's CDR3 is CASSRGQQETQYF. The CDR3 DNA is TGTGCCAGCAGCCGGGGACAGCAAGAGACCCAGTACTTC.

In DNA form, the CDR3 reads TGCAGCGTTCCGACTAGCGGGAGGGCGGGCGATGAGCAGTTCTTC. It codes for CSVPTSGRAGDEQFF. V is TRBV29-1 and J is TRBJ2-1; 14 bases are a match to TRBD2. The V segment lost 5 bases and the J segment 8 bases; nucleotides outside the gene matches: 8. This CDR3 has 15 amino acids. The germline V gene has CDR1 SQVTM and CDR2 ANQGSEA.

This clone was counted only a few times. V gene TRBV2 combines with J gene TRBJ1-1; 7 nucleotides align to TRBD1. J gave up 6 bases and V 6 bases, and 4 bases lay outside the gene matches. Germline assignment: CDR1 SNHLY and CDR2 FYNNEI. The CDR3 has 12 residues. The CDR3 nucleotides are TGTGCCAGCAGCACAGGGGTGTCTGAAGCTTTCTTT. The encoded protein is CASSTGVSEAFF.

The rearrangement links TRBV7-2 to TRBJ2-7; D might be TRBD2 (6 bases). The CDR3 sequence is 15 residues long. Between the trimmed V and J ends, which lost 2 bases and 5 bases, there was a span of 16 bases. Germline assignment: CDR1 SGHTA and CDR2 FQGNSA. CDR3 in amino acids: CASSLLNQGGNEQYF. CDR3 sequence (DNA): TGTGCCAGCAGCTTATTGAACCAGGGAGGAAACGAGCAGTACTTC.

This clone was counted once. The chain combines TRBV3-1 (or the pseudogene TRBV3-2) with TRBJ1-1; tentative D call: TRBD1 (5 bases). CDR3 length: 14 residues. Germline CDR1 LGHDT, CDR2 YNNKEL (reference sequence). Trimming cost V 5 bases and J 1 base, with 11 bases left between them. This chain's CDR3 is CASSFDSPNTEAFF. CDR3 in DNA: TGTGCCAGCAGCTTTGACAGTCCGAACACTGAAGCTTTCTTT.

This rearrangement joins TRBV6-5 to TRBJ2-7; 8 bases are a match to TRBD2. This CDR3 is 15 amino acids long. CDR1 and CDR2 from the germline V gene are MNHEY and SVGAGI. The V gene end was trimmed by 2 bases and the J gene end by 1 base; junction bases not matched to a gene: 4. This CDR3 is CASSYAIAGSYEQYF. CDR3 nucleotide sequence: TGTGCCAGCAGTTACGCGATAGCGGGATCCTACGAGCAGTACTTC.

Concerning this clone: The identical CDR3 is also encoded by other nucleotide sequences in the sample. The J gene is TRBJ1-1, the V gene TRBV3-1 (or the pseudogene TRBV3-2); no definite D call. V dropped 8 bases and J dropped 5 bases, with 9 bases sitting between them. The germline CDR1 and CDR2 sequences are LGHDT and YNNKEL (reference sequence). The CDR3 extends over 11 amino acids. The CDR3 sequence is CASRGGTEAFF. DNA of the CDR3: TGTGCCAGCCGGGGAGGGACTGAAGCTTTCTTT.

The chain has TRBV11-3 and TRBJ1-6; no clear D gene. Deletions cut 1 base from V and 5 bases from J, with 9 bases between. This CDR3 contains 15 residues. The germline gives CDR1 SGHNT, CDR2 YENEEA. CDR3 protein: CASSLVPGNNSPLHF. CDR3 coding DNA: TGTGCCAGCAGCTTAGTCCCGGGGAATAATTCACCCCTCCACTTT.